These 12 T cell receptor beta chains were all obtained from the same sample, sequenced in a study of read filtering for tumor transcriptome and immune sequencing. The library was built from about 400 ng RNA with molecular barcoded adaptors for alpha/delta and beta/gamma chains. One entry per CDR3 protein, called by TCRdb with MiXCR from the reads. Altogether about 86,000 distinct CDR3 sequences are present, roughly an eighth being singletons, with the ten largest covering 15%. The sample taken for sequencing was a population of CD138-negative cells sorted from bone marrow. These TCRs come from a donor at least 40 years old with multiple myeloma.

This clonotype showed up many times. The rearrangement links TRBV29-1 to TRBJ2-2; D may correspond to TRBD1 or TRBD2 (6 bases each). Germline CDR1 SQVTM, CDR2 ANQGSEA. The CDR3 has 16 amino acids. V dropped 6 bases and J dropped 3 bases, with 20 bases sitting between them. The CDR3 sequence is CSVKEGGARDTGELFF. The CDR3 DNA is TGCAGCGTAAAGGAGGGGGGCGCCCGGGACACCGGGGAGCTGTTTTTT.

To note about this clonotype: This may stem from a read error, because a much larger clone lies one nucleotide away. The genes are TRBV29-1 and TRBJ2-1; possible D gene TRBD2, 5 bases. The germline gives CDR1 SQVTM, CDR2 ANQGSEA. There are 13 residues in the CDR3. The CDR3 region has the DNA TGCAGCGCCGGAGGAGTTTCTGGCAATGGGCAGTTCTTC. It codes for CSAGGVSGNGQFF.

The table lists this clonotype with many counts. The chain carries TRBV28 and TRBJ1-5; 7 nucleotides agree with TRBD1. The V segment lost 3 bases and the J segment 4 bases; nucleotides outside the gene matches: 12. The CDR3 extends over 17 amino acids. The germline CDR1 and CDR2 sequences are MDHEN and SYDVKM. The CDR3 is CASSLVIGGTENQPQHF. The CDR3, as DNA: TGTGCCAGCAGTTTGGTAATAGGAGGGACAGAAAATCAGCCCCAGCATTTT.

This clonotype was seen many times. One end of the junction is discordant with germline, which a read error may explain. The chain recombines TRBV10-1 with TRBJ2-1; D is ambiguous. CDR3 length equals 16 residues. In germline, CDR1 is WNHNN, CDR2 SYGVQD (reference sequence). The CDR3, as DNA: TGCGCCAGCAGTGACTCCGAAGGAAGCTCCTACAATGAGCAGCTCTTC. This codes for CASSDSEGSSYNEQLF.

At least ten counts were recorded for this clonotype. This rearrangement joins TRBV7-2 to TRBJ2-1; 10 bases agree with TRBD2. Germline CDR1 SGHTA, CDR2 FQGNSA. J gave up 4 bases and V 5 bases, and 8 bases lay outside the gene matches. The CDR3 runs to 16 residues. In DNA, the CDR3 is TGTGCCAGCAGCCTCCGGACTAGCGGACTTTACAATGAGCAGTTCTTC. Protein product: CASSLRTSGLYNEQFF.

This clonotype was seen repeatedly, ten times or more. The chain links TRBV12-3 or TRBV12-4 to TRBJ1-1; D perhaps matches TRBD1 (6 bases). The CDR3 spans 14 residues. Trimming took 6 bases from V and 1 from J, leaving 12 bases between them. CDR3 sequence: CASRPGTRNTEAFF. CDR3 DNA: TGTGCCAGCAGACCCGGGACAAGGAACACTGAAGCTTTCTTT.

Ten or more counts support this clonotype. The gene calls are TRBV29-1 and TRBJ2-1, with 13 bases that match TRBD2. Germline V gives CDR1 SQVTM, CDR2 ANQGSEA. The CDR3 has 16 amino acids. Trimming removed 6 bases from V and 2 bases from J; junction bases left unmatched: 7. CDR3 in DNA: TGCAGCGTCCCCGGGACTAGCGGGGCCGCCTACAATGAGCAGTTCTTC. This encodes CSVPGTSGAAYNEQFF.

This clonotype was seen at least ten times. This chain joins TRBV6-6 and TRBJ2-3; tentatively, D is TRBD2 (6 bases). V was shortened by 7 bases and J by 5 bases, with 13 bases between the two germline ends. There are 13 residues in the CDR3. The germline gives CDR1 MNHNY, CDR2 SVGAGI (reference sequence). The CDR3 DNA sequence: TGTGCCAGCACCCAAGGAGGGCGAGATACGCAGTATTTT. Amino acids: CASTQGGRDTQYF.

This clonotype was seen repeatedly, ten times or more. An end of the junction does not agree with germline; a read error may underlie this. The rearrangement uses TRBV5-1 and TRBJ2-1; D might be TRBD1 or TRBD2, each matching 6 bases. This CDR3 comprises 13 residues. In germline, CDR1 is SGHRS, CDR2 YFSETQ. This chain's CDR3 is CASSLAPGAPGVF. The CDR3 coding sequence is TGCGCCAGCAGCTTGGCGCCGGGGGCCCCTGGGGTCTTC. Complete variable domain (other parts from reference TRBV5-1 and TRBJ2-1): KAGVTQTPRYLIKTRGQQVTLSCSPISGHRSVSWYQQTPGQGLQFLFEYFSETQRNKGNFPGRFSGRQFSNSRSEMNVSTLELGDSALYLCASSLAPGAPGVFGPGTRLTVL.

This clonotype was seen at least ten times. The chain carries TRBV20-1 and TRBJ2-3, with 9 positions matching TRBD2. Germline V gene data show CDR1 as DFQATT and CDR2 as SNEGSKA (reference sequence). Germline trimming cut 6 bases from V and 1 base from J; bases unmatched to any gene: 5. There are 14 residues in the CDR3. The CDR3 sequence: CSARLAAGTDTQYF. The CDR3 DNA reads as TGCAGTGCGAGACTAGCGGCGGGCACAGATACGCAGTATTTT.

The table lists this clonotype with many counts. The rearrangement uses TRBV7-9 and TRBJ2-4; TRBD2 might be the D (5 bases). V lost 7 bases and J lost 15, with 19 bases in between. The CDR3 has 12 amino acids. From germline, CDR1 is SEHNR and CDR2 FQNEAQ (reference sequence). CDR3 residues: CASNGGGPLTYF. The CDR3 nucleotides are TGTGCCAGCAACGGAGGCGGTCCTTTGACGTACTTC.

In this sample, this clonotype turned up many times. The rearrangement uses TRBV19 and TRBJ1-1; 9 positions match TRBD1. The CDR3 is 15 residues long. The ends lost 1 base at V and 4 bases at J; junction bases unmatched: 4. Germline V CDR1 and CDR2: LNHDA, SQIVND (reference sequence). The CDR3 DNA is TGTGCCAGTAGTATAGGGGGACAGGGCGGCACTGAAGCTTTCTTT. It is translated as CASSIGGQGGTEAFF. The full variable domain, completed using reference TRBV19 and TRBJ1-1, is DGGITQSPKYLFRKEGQNVTLSCEQNLNHDAMYWYRQDPGQGLRLIYYSQIVNDFQKGDIAEGYSVSREKKESFPLTVTSAQKNPTAFYLCASSIGGQGGTEAFFGQGTRLTVV.